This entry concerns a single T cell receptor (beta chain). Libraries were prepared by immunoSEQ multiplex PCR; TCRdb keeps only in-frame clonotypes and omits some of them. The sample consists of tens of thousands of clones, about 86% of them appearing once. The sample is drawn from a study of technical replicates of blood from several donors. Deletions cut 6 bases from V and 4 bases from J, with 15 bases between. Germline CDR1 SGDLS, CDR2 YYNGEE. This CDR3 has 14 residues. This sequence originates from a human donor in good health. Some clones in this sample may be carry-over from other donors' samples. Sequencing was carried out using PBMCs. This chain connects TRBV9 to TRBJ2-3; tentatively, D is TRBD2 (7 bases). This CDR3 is CASNMGGLADTQYF. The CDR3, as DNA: TGTGCCAGCAACATGGGGGGGCTGGCAGATACGCAGTATTTT.